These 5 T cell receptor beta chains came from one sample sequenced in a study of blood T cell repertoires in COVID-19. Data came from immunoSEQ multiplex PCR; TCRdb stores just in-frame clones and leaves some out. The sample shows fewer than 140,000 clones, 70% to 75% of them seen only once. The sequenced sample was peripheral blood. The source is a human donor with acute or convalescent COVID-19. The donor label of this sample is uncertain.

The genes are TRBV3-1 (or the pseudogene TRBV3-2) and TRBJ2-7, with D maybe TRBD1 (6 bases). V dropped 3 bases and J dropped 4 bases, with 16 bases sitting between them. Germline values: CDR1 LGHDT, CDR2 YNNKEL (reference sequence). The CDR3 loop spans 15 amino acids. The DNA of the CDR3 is TGTGCCAGCAGCCACGGTGACAGGCGACCATACGAGCAGTACTTC. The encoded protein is CASSHGDRRPYEQYF.

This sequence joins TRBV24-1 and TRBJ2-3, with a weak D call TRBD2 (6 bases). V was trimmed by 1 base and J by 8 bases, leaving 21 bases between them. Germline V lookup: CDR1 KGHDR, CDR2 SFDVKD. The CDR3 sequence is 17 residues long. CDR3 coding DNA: TGTGCCACCAGTGATTTACCGGCGGGGCAACCCGCGGGTACGCAGTATTTT. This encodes CATSDLPAGQPAGTQYF.

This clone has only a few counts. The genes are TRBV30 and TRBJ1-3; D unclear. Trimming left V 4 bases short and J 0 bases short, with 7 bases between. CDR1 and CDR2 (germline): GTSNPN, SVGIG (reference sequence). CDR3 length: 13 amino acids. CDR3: CAWKQSSGNTIYF. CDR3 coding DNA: TGTGCCTGGAAACAGAGCTCTGGAAACACCATATATTTT. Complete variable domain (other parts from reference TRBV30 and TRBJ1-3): SQTIHQWPATLVQPVGSPLSLECTVEGTSNPNLYWYRQAAGRGLQLLFYSVGIGQISSEVPQNLSASRPQDRQFILSSKKLLLSDSGFYLCAWKQSSGNTIYFGEGSWLTVV.

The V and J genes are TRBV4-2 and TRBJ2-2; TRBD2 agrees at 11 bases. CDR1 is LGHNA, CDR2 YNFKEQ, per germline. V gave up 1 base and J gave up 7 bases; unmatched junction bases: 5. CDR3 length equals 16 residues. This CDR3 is CASSQGSGGAIGELFF. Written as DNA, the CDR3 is TGTGCCAGCAGCCAAGGTAGCGGGGGGGCCATCGGGGAGCTGTTTTTT.

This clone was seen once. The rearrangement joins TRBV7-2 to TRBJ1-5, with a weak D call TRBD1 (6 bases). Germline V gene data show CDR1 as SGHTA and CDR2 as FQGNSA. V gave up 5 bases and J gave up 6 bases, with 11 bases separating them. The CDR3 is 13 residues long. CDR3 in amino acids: CASSPQGSQPQHF. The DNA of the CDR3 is TGTGCCAGCAGCCCCCAGGGGTCTCAGCCCCAGCATTTT. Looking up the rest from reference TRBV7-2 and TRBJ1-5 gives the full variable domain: GAGVSQSPSNKVTEKGKDVELRCDPISGHTALYWYRQSLGQGLEFLIYFQGNSAPDKSGLPSDRFSAERTGGSVSTLTIQRTQQEDSAVYLCASSPQGSQPQHFGDGTRLSIL.